These 15 T cell receptor beta chains were sequenced from one sample in a study of beta chain features in type 1 diabetes. Points from the study as a whole: Type 1 diabetes patients had TCRB CDR3s that were shorter (moderately but significantly so) in all four CD4+ subsets.

cDNA synthesis used the whole RNA isolate, giving expressed TCRB sequences. Profiled with immunoSEQ multiplex PCR; TCRdb holds only in-frame clones, not every one. Of 330,000 or so clones in the sample, approximately 12% were seen once. What these receptors recognize is not known. Sequencing was carried out using naive CD4+ T cells from blood. The source is a woman aged 18-29 years with type 1 diabetes.

This clone was seen a few times. The chain uses TRBV30 and TRBJ1-1, with TRBD1 identical over 7 bases. CDR3 length: 14 amino acids. The germline gives CDR1 GTSNPN, CDR2 SVGIG (reference sequence). With V trimmed by 5 bases and J by 4 bases, 10 bases remained unmatched. In DNA form, the CDR3 reads TGTGCCTGGCTCTTCTACAGGGGAGCCACTGAAGCTTTCTTT. Translation: CAWLFYRGATEAFF.

This clone occurred a few times. The chain uses TRBV19 and TRBJ2-1, with TRBD2 identical over 8 bases. Germline values: CDR1 LNHDA, CDR2 SQIVND (reference sequence). Germline trimming cut 6 bases from V and 12 bases from J; bases unmatched to any gene: 7. The CDR3 runs to 12 residues. The CDR3 loop is CASRGGREGQFF. The CDR3 DNA follows: TGTGCCAGTAGAGGTGGACGGGAGGGGCAGTTCTTC.

This clone has just a few counts. The V call is TRBV5-1, the J call TRBJ2-1; 8 nucleotides align to TRBD1. Germline lookup yields CDR1 SGHRS and CDR2 YFSETQ. The CDR3 is 12 residues long. V gave up 1 base and J gave up 12 bases; unmatched junction bases: 3. Here the CDR3 DNA reads TGCGCCAGCAGCTTGTACGGGACAGGGCAGTTCTTC. Its protein is CASSLYGTGQFF.

This clone was detected a few times. The chain employs TRBV2 and TRBJ2-1, with D maybe TRBD1 (6 bases). The V and J ends lost 5 bases and 4 bases respectively, with 9 bases between them. The V gene's germline CDR1 is SNHLY and CDR2 FYNNEI. There are 13 residues in the CDR3. In nucleotides, the CDR3 is TGTGCCAGCAGTCCAGGGGATTACAATGAGCAGTTCTTC. Its protein is CASSPGDYNEQFF.

This clone was seen a handful of times. The chain recombines TRBV6-5 with TRBJ2-7; 7 nucleotides align to TRBD1. After removal of 1 base from V and 3 bases from J, the junction contained 6 bases not matched to a gene. Germline V gene lookup returns CDR1 MNHEY and CDR2 SVGAGI. The CDR3 totals 15 residues. In DNA, the CDR3 is TGTGCCAGCAGTTACTTCGCCGACAGGGACTACGAGCAGTACTTC. It yields the protein CASSYFADRDYEQYF.

This clone appeared a few times. At one of its ends the junction is not consistent with the germline gene, which may arise from a read error. The chain is built from TRBV7-7 and TRBJ2-3; 8 positions match TRBD1. Germline V gene lookup returns CDR1 SSHAT and CDR2 FNYEAQ (reference sequence). This CDR3 contains 14 residues. The CDR3 protein is CASSPPDRADTQYF. The CDR3 nucleotides read TGTGCTAGCAGCCCACCGGACAGGGCAGATACGCAGTATTTT.

This clone was counted only a few times. This chain joins TRBV9 and TRBJ1-1; possibly TRBD1 for D (6 bases). CDR1 is SGDLS, CDR2 YYNGEE, per germline. Trimming stripped 6 bases from V and 1 base from J, with 19 bases between. The CDR3 runs 16 residues. The CDR3 nucleotides read TGTGCCAGCACCGCCTCCTACAGGGAGGGGAACACTGAAGCTTTCTTT. Translated, it gives CASTASYREGNTEAFF.

The chain couples TRBV7-9 to TRBJ1-2, with D unresolved. V was trimmed by 6 bases and J by 8 bases, leaving 10 bases between them. Germline CDR1 is SEHNR and CDR2 is FQNEAQ (reference sequence). The CDR3 runs to 11 residues. This chain's CDR3 is CASSSPKGYTF. The CDR3 coding sequence is TGTGCCAGCAGTTCCCCTAAGGGCTACACCTTC.

The chain carries TRBV14 and TRBJ2-7, with TRBD1 matching 8 bases. J gave up 13 bases and V 4 bases, and 9 bases lay outside the gene matches. The CDR3 has 12 amino acids. Germline V gene lookup returns CDR1 SGHDN and CDR2 FVKESK. CDR3 bases: TGTGCCAGCAGCCTACCAGGGGGCATGGGCTACTTC. This gives the protein CASSLPGGMGYF.

The V and J genes are TRBV5-1 and TRBJ2-1; 9 nucleotides match TRBD2. Germline CDR1 SGHRS, CDR2 YFSETQ. V gave up 0 bases and J gave up 10 bases; unmatched junction bases: 11. This CDR3 is 16 amino acids long. This CDR3 is CASSLEGLAGRLEQFF. CDR3 nucleotides: TGCGCCAGCAGCTTGGAGGGACTAGCCGGTCGACTGGAGCAGTTCTTC.

J is TRBJ2-7 and V is TRBV4-1, with 8 bases identical to TRBD2. V shed 3 bases and J 7 bases; nucleotides not matched to a gene: 8. The CDR3 is made up of 14 amino acids. Germline loops: CDR1 MGHRA, CDR2 YSYEKL. CDR3 bases: TGCGCCAGCAGCCAGACGGGACTAGTGGGGGAGCAGTACTTC. Amino acid sequence: CASSQTGLVGEQYF.

The chain employs TRBV28 and TRBJ2-3; 8 nucleotides match TRBD2. V trimming: 5 bases; J trimming: 1 base; junction bases outside the gene matches: 11. Germline loops: CDR1 MDHEN, CDR2 SYDVKM. This CDR3 comprises 17 residues. CDR3 residues: CASSGVSGVEGTDTQYF. In DNA form, the CDR3 reads TGTGCCAGCAGTGGGGTTAGCGGGGTAGAGGGCACAGATACGCAGTATTTT.

This clone was observed a few times. The gene calls are TRBV28 and TRBJ2-5; D is uncertain. CDR3 length: 11 residues. Germline V gene sequence: CDR1 MDHEN, CDR2 SYDVKM. V was trimmed by 6 bases and J by 1 base, leaving 3 bases between them. CDR3 protein: CASRSQETQYF. In DNA form, the CDR3 reads TGTGCCAGCAGGAGCCAAGAGACCCAGTACTTC.

The chain employs TRBV7-9 and TRBJ1-5; D not resolved. Germline V gene data show CDR1 as SEHNR and CDR2 as FQNEAQ (reference sequence). V gave up 1 base and J gave up 3 bases, with 4 bases separating them. The CDR3 extends over 13 amino acids. CDR3 region: CASSLDTNQPQHF. The DNA for the CDR3 is TGTGCCAGCAGCTTAGACACCAATCAGCCCCAGCATTTT.

This sequence joins TRBV25-1 and TRBJ2-2, with D tentatively TRBD1 (6 bases). The CDR3 runs to 13 residues. Germline CDR1 reads MGHDK; CDR2 reads SYGVNS. V was shortened by 7 bases and J by 1 base, with 7 bases between the two germline ends. CDR3 region: CASTGVNTGELFF. DNA of the CDR3: TGTGCCAGCACAGGGGTGAACACCGGGGAGCTGTTTTTT.